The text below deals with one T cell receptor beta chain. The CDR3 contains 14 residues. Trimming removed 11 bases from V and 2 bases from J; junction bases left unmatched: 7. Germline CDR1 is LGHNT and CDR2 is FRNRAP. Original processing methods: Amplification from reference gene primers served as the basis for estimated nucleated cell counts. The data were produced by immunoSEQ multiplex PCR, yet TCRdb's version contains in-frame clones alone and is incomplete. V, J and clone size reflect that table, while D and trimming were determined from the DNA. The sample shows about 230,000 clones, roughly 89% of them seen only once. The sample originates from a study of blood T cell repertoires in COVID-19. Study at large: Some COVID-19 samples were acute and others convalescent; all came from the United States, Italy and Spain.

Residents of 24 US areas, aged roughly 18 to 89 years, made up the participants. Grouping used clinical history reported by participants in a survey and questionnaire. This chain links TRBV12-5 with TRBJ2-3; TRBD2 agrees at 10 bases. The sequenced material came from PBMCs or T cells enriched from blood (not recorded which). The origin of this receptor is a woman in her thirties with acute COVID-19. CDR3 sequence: CAGAAGGITDTQYF. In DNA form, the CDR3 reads TGTGCTGGTGCAGCGGGGGGGATCACAGATACGCAGTATTTT.